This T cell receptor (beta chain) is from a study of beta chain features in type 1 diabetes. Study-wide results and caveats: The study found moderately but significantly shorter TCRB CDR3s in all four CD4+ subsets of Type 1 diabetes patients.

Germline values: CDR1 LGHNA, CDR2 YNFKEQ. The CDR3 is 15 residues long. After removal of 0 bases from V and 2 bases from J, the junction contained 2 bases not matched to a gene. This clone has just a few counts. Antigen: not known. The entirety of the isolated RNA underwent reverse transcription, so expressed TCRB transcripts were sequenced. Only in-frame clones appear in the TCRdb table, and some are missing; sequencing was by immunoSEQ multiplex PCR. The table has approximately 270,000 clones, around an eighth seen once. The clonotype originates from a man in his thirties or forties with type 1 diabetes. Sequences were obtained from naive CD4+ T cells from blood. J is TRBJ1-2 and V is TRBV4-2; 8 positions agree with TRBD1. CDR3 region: CASSQDRGPNYGYTF. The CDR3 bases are TGTGCCAGCAGCCAAGACAGGGGGCCGAACTATGGCTACACCTTC.